Listed below are T cell receptor beta chains from one sample, sequenced in a study of post-analysis software for immune sequencing data. TCRdb re-called the PCR reads through MiXCR, storing one row per CDR3 protein. The sample holds 250,000 to 300,000 distinct CDR3 sequences, just over 35% seen once. Sequencing was done on a sample of blood. Every receptor here comes from a girl aged 10 to 17 with multiple sclerosis. Each CDR3 is given with its conserved first and last residue. Fields, in order: D gene, J gene, V gene, clone size, CDR3 protein, CDR3 DNA. The D gene is left open where the match is weak. Rows give clone size only sometimes, using once, few, many, or a class for an expanded clone.

NA	TRBJ2-6	TRBV20-1	NA	CSARGENEGANVLTF	TGCAGTGCTAGAGGGGAAAACGAGGGGGCCAACGTCCTGACTTTC
TRBD1	TRBJ2-3	TRBV9	NA	CASSIRDRGGDTQYF	TGTGCCAGCAGCATCCGGGACAGGGGAGGAGATACGCAGTATTTT
NA	TRBJ1-4	TRBV7-9	NA	CASSLFLATNEKLYF	TGTGCCAGCAGCTTATTTCTTGCAACTAATGAAAAACTGTATTTT
NA	TRBJ1-6	TRBV27	many	CASGDAASYNSPLHF	TGTGCCAGCGGGGACGCAGCCTCCTATAATTCGCCCCTCCACTTT
NA	TRBJ2-7	TRBV4-1	once	CASSQQQGYEQYF	TGCGCCAGCAGCCAACAACAGGGCTACGAGCAGTACTTC
TRBD2	TRBJ2-5	TRBV27	once	CASRAGSRETQYF	TGTGCCAGCAGAGCGGGGTCCCGGGAGACCCAGTACTTC
NA	TRBJ2-3	TRBV7-3	once	CASSLRGAGASTDTQYF	TGTGCCAGCAGCCTCAGAGGGGCCGGGGCTAGCACAGATACGCAGTATTTT
NA	TRBJ1-1	TRBV29-1	many	CSLGETNTEAFF	TGCAGCCTGGGGGAAACGAACACTGAAGCTTTCTTT
NA	TRBJ2-1	TRBV10-3	NA	CAITDGGGGRYNEQFF	TGTGCCATCACCGACGGAGGGGGCGGGAGGTACAATGAGCAGTTCTTC
TRBD1	TRBJ2-1	TRBV6-5	few	CASRGTGGFYEQFF	TGTGCCAGCAGGGGGACAGGGGGATTTTATGAGCAGTTCTTC